This T cell receptor beta chain appears in the sequencing data of a study of OX40 agonist ivuxolimab in advanced cancers. The wider study: Ivuxolimab is a fully human IgG2 antibody that activates OX40 (CD134). Ivuxolimab was administered intravenously to patients at 0.01 to 10 mg/kg every 2 weeks.

The study's findings and limits: CD4+ and CD8+ T cells in blood underwent clonal expansion by week 6 at 0.1 to 3.0 mg/kg. Relative to CD4+ cells, CD8+ T cells on average had more expanded clones.

Produced via immunoSEQ multiplex PCR; TCRdb's table is partial and in-frame only. Altogether fewer than 85,000 clones are present, 92% being singletons, with the ten largest covering approximately 0.5%. About this clone itself: Its antigen is as yet unknown.

V was shortened by 7 bases and J by 9 bases, with 18 bases between the two germline ends. The CDR3 totals 13 residues. CDR1 is MNHEY and CDR2 is SVGAGI in the germline V gene. This receptor was identified in an adult with an advanced solid tumor such as melanoma, head and neck, liver or kidney cancer. Here the sequenced sample was CD4+ or CD8+ T cells sorted from blood, taken in a trial of the OX40 agonist ivuxolimab. The chain has TRBV6-5 and TRBJ1-2, with D unresolved. The CDR3 here is CASNPGSLLRYTF. As DNA, the CDR3 is TGTGCCAGCAATCCCGGCAGTCTACTTCGCTACACCTTC.